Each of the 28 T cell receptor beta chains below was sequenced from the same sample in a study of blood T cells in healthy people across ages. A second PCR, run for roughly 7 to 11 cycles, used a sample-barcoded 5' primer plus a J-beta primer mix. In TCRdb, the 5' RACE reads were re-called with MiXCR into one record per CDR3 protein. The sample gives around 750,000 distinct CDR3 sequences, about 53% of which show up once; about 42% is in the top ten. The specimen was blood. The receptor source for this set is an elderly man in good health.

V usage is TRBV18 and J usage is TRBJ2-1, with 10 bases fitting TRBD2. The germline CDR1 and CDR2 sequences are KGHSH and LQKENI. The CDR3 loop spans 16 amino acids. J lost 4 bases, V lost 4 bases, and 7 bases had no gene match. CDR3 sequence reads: CASSLQTSGRYNEQFF. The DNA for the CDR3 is TGTGCCAGCTCACTGCAGACTAGCGGGCGTTACAATGAGCAGTTCTTC.

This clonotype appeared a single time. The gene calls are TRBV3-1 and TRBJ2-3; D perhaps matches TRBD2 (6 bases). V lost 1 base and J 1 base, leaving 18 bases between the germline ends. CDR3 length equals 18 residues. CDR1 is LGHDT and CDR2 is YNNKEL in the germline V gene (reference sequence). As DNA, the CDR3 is TGTGCCAGCAGCCAAGCTGTCCACACGGGAGTTCGCACAGATACGCAGTATTTT. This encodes CASSQAVHTGVRTDTQYF.

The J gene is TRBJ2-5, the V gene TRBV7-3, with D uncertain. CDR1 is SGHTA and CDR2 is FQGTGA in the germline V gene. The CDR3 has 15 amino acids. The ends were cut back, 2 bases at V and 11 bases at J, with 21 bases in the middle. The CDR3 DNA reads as TGTGCCAGCAGCTTATATGGCGAGACCCACGAGGAGCAGTACTTC. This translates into CASSLYGETHEEQYF.

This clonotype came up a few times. This CDR3 reads CSARATSGHQETQYF. The CDR3 coding sequence is TGCAGTGCTAGAGCGACTAGCGGGCATCAGGAGACCCAGTACTTC. The rearrangement joins TRBV20-1 to TRBJ2-5; TRBD2 matches at 10 bases. J was trimmed by 5 bases and V by 1 base; bases with no gene match: 7. Germline CDR1 and CDR2: DFQATT and SNEGSKA (reference sequence). CDR3 length: 15 residues.

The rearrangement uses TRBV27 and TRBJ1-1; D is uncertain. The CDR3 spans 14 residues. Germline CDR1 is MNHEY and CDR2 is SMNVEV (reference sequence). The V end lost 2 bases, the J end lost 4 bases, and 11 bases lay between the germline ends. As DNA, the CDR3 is TGTGCCAGCAGTTTAGGGCACAGCGTCACTGAAGCTTTCTTT. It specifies CASSLGHSVTEAFF.

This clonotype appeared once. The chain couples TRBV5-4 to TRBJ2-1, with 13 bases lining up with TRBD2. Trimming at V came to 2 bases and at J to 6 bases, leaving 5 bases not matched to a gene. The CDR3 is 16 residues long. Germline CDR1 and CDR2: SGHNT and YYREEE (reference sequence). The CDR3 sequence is CASSFKLAGGANEQFF. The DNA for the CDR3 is TGTGCCAGCAGCTTTAAACTAGCGGGAGGGGCCAATGAGCAGTTCTTC.

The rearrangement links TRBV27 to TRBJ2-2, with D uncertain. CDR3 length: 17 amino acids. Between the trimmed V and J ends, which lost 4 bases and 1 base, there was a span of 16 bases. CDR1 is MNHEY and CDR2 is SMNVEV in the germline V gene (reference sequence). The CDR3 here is CASSSRNPILNTGELFF. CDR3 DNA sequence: TGTGCCAGCAGTTCCCGCAACCCGATCTTGAACACCGGGGAGCTGTTTTTT.

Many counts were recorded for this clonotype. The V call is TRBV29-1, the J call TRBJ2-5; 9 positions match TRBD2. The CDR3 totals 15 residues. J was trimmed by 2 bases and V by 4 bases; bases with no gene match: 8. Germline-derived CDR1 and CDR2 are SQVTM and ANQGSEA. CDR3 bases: TGCAGCGTTGTCGGCCCTAGCGGGAATCAAGAGACCCAGTACTTC. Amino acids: CSVVGPSGNQETQYF.

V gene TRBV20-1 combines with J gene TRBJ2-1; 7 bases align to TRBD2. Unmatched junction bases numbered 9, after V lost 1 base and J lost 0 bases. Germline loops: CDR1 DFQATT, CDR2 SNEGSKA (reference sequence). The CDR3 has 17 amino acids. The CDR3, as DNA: TGCAGTGCTAGAGCCCTAACTAGCGTCGACTCCTACAATGAGCAGTTCTTC. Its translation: CSARALTSVDSYNEQFF.

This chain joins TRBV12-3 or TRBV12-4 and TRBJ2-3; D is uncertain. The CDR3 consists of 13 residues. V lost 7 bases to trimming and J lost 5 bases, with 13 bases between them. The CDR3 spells CASMLSSGDTQYF. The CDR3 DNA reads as TGTGCCAGCATGCTATCGTCGGGAGATACGCAGTATTTT.

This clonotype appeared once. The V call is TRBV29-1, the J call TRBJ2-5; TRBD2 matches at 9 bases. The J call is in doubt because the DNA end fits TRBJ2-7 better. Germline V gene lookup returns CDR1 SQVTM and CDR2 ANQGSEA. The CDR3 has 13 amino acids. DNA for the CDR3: TGCAGCGTGGATAGCGGGAGTTCCTACGAGCAGTACTTC. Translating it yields CSVDSGSSYEQYF.

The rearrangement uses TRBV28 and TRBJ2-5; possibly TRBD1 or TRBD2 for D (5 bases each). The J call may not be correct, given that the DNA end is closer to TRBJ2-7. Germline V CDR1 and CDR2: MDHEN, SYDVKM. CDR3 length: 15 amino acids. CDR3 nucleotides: TGTGCCAGCAGTTTTCACCCGGGACCCAGAGGCGAGCAGTACTTC. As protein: CASSFHPGPRGEQYF.

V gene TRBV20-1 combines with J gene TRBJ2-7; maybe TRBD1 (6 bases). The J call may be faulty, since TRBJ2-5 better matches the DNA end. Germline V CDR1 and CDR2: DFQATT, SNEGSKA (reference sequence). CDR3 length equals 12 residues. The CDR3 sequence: CSAKQGKETQYF. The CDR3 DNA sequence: TGCAGTGCGAAACAGGGAAAAGAGACCCAGTACTTC.

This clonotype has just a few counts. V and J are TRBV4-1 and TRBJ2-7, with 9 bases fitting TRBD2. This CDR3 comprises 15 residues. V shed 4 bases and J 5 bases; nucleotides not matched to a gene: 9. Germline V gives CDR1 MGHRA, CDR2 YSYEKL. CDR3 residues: CASSPISGSRNEQYF. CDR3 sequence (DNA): TGCGCCAGCAGCCCCATTAGCGGGAGTAGGAACGAGCAGTACTTC.

CDR3 coding DNA: TGTGCCAGCCGCAGGGACAGATACGCGTATTTT. It translates to CASRRDRYAYF. This chain links TRBV25-1 with TRBJ2-3; TRBD1 agrees at 7 bases. The CDR3 has 11 amino acids. V shed 8 bases, J shed 14 bases, and the junction held 10 bases outside the gene matches. CDR1 MGHDK and CDR2 SYGVNS come from the germline V gene.

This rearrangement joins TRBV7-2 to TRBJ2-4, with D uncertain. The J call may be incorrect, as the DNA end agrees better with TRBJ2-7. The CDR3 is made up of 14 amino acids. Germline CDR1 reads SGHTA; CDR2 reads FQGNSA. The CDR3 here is CASSLGPSKLEQYF. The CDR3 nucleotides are TGTGCCAGCAGCTTAGGCCCGTCGAAGCTCGAGCAGTACTTC.

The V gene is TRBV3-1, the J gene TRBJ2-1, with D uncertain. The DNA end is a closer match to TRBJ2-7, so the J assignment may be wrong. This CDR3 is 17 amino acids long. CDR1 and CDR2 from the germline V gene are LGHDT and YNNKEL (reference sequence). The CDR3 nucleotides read TGTGCCAGCAGCCAAGATTGGCCAAAGAGCTCCTACAATGAGCAGTACTTC. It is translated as CASSQDWPKSSYNEQYF.

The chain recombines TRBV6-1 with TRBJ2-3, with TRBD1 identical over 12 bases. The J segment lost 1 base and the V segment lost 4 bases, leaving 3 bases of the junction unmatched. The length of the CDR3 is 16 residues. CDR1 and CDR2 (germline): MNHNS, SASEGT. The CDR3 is CASSAGTGGGTDTQYF. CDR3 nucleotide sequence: TGTGCCAGCAGTGCCGGGACAGGGGGCGGCACAGATACGCAGTATTTT.

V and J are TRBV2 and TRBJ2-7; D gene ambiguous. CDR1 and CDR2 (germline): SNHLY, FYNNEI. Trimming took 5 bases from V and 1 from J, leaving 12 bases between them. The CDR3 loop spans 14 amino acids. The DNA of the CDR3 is TGTGCCAGCAGTCGGTCCCAAGGGTCCTACGAGCAGTACTTC. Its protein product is CASSRSQGSYEQYF.

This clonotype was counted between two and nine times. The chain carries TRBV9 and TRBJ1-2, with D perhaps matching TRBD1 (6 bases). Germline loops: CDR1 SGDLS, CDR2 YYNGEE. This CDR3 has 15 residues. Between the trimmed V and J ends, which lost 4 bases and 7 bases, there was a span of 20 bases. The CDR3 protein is CASSFDLGANAGYTF. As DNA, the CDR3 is TGTGCCAGCAGCTTCGACCTGGGGGCCAACGCTGGCTACACCTTC. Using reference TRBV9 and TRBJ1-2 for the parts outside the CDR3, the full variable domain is DSGVTQTPKHLITATGQRVTLRCSPRSGDLSVYWYQQSLDQGLQFLIQYYNGEERAKGNILERFSAQQFPDLHSELNLSSLELGDSALYFCASSFDLGANAGYTFGSGTRLTVV.

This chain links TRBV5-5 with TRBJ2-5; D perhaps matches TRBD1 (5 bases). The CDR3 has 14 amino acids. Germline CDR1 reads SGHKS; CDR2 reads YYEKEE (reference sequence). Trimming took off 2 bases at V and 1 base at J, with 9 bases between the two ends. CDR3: CASSFPRGQETQYF. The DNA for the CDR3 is TGTGCCAGCAGCTTCCCTAGGGGCCAAGAGACCCAGTACTTC.

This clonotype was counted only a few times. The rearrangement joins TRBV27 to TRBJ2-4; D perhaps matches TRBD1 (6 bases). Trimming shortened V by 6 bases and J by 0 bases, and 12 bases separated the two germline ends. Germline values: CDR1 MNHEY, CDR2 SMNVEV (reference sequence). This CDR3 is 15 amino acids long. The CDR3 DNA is TGTGCCAGCAGACGGGACACCATAGCCAAAAACATTCAGTACTTC. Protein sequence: CASRRDTIAKNIQYF.

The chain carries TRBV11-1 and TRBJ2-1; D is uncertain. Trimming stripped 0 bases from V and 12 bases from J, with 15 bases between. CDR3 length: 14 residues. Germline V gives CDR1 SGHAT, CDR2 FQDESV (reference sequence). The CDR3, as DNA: TGTGCCAGCAGCTTAGCGACCTGGACGATAGTGCAGTTCTTC. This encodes CASSLATWTIVQFF.

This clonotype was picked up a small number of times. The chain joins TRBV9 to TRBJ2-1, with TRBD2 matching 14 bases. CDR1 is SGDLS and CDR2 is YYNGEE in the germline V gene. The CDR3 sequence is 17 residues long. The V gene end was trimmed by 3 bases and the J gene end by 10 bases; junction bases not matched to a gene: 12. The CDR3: CASSARAGTSGSREQFF. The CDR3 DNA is TGTGCCAGCAGCGCAAGGGCCGGGACTAGCGGGAGTCGCGAGCAGTTCTTC.

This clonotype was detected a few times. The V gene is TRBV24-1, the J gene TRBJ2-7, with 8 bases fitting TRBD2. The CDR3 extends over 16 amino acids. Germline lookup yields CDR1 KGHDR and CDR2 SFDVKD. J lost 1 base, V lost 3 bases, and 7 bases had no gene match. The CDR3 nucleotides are TGTGCCACCAGTGATGCCTCTAGCGGGTCTTCCTACGAGCAGTACTTC. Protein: CATSDASSGSSYEQYF.

The CDR3 DNA reads as TGTGCCAGCAGCCCCCGACTGACGAGCTCCTACAATGAGCAGTTCTTC. This encodes CASSPRLTSSYNEQFF. The V and J genes are TRBV7-2 and TRBJ2-1, with no clear D. The CDR3 sequence is 16 residues long. Germline CDR1 and CDR2: SGHTA and FQGNSA. Trimming took off 5 bases at V and 0 bases at J, with 14 bases between the two ends.

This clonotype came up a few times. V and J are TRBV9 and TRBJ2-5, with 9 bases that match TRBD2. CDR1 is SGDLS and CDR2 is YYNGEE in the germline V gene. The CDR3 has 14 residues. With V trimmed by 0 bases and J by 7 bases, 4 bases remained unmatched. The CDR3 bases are TGTGCCAGCAGCGTAGCTACGACTAGCGGGACCCAGTACTTC. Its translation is CASSVATTSGTQYF.

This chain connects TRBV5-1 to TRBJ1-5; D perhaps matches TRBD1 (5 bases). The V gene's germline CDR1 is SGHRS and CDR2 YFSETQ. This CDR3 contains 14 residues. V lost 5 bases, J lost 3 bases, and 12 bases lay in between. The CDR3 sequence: CASRREGVNQPQHF. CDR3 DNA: TGCGCCAGCAGACGAGAAGGGGTCAATCAGCCCCAGCATTTT.